This TCR beta chain derives from a study of T cell responses to AZD1222 COVID-19 vaccine. The wider study: The study pooled second doses at about 4 or about 12 weeks. Findings of the study overall: Targets within unmutated variant regions were reportedly found for nearly half of spike-specific TCRs. There were vaccine-associated CD4 TCRs across spike, dominant at 160-218 and 743-854. Receipt of two AZD1222 doses was followed by a rise in Spike-specific TCR breadth and depth.

Assay: immunoSEQ multiplex PCR; the TCRdb copy retains only in-frame clones and omits some. Among fewer than 130,000 clones, 92% were seen once, and the ten largest hold about 1.2%. V lost 2 bases to trimming and J lost 5 bases; unmatched junction nucleotides: 5. The V gene's germline CDR1 is SGHNT and CDR2 YYREEE (reference sequence). The length of the CDR3 is 16 residues. This clone was detected only once. Its specificity is unknown. This chain connects TRBV5-4 to TRBJ2-1; 12 bases fit TRBD2. The receptor's source is an adult in good health. Sequenced material: peripheral blood, taken on day 0 of AZD1222 vaccination. The CDR3 nucleotides are TGTGCCAGCAGCTTAGACCTAGCGGGGGGGAACAATGAGCAGTTCTTC. Residues: CASSLDLAGGNNEQFF. Full variable domain (outside the CDR3, taken from reference TRBV5-4 and TRBJ2-1): ETGVTQSPTHLIKTRGQQVTLRCSSQSGHNTVSWYQQALGQGPQFIFQYYREEENGRGNFPPRFSGLQFPNYSSELNVNALELDDSALYLCASSLDLAGGNNEQFFGPGTRLTVL.